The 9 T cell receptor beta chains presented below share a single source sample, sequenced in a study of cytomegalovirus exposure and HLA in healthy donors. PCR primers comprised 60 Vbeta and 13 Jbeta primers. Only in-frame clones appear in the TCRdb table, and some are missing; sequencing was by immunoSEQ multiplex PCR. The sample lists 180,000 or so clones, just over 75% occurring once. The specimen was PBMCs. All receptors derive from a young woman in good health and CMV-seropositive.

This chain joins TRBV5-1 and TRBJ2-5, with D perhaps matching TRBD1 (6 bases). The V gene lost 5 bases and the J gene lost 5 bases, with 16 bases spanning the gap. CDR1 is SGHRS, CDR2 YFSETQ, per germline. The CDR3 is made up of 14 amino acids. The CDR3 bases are TGCGCCAGCAGTCATCCTGACAGGCCGGAGACCCAGTACTTC. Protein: CASSHPDRPETQYF.

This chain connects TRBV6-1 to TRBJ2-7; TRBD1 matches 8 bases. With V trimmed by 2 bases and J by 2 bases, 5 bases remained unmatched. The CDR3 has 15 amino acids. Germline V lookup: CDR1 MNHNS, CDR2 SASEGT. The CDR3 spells CASSEMAGGPYEQYF. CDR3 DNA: TGTGCCAGCAGTGAAATGGCAGGGGGCCCCTACGAGCAGTACTTC.

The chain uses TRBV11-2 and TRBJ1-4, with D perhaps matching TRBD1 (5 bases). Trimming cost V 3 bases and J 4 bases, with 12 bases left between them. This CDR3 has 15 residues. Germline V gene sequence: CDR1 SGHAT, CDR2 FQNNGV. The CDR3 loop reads CASSFVYGGNEKLFF. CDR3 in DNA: TGTGCCAGCAGCTTCGTTTACGGGGGTAATGAAAAACTGTTTTTT.

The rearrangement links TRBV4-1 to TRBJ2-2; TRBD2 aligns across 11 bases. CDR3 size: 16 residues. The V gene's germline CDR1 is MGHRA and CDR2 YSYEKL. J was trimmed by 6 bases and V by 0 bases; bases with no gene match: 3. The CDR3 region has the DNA TGCGCCAGCAGCCAAGAAAAACTAGCGGGGGCCGGGGAGCTGTTTTTT. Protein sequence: CASSQEKLAGAGELFF.

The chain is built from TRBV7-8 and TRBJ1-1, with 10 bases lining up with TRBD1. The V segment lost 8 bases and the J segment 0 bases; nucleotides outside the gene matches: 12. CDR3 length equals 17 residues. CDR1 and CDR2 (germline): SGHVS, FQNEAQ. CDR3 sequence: CASLRLGQGEMNTEAFF. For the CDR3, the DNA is TGTGCCAGCCTTCGCTTAGGACAGGGGGAAATGAACACTGAAGCTTTCTTT.

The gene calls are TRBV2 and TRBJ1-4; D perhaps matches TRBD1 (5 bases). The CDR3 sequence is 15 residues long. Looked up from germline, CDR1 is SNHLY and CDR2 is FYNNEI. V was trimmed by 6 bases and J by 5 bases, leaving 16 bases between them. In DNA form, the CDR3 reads TGTGCCAGCAGACAACAAGGGGTTCGGAATGAAAAACTGTTTTTT. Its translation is CASRQQGVRNEKLFF.

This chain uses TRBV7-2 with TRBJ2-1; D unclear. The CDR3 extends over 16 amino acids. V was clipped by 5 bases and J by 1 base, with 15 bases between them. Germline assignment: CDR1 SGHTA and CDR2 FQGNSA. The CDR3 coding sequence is TGTGCCAGCAGCCCAGGCTTGCGCCAGTCCTACAATGAGCAGTTCTTC. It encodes CASSPGLRQSYNEQFF. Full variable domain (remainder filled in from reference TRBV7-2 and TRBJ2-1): GAGVSQSPSNKVTEKGKDVELRCDPISGHTALYWYRQSLGQGLEFLIYFQGNSAPDKSGLPSDRFSAERTGGSVSTLTIQRTQQEDSAVYLCASSPGLRQSYNEQFFGPGTRLTVL.

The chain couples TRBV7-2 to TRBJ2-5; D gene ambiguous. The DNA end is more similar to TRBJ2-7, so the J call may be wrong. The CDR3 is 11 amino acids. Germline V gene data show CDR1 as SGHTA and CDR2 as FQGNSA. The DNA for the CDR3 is TGTGCCAGCAGTTTCCGCTACGAGCAGTACTTC. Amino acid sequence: CASSFRYEQYF.

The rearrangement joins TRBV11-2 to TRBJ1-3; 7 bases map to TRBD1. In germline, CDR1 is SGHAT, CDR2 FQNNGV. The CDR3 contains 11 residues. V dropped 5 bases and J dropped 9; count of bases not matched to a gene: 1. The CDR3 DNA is TGTGCCAGCAGCGCAGGGGGCACCATATATTTT. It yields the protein CASSAGGTIYF.